The source of this T cell receptor beta chain is a study of OX40 agonist ivuxolimab in advanced cancers. Study observations and caveats: There was clonal expansion of CD4+ and CD8+ blood T cells by week 6 at 0.1 to 3.0 mg/kg.

There are a few counts of this clone. Its matching antigen is unknown. Looked up from germline, CDR1 is SGHNT and CDR2 is YYREEE (reference sequence). This CDR3 is built from 13 residues. Trimming took 0 bases from V and 6 from J, leaving 9 bases between them. Blood was sampled at baseline, cycle 4 day 1, and cycle 7 day 1. Produced via immunoSEQ multiplex PCR; TCRdb's table is partial and in-frame only. This sample has about 62,000 clones, with approximately 85% found just once. The TCR sequence derives from an adult with an advanced solid tumor such as melanoma, head and neck, liver or kidney cancer. V is TRBV5-4 and J is TRBJ1-2; D is perhaps TRBD1 (6 bases). Sequenced here: CD4+ or CD8+ T cells sorted from blood, sampled in a trial of the OX40 agonist ivuxolimab. The CDR3: CASSLGGRDGYTF. CDR3 in DNA: TGTGCCAGCAGCTTGGGGGGGCGGGATGGCTACACCTTC. Full variable domain (remainder filled in from reference TRBV5-4 and TRBJ1-2): ETGVTQSPTHLIKTRGQQVTLRCSSQSGHNTVSWYQQALGQGPQFIFQYYREEENGRGNFPPRFSGLQFPNYSSELNVNALELDDSALYLCASSLGGRDGYTFGSGTRLTVV.